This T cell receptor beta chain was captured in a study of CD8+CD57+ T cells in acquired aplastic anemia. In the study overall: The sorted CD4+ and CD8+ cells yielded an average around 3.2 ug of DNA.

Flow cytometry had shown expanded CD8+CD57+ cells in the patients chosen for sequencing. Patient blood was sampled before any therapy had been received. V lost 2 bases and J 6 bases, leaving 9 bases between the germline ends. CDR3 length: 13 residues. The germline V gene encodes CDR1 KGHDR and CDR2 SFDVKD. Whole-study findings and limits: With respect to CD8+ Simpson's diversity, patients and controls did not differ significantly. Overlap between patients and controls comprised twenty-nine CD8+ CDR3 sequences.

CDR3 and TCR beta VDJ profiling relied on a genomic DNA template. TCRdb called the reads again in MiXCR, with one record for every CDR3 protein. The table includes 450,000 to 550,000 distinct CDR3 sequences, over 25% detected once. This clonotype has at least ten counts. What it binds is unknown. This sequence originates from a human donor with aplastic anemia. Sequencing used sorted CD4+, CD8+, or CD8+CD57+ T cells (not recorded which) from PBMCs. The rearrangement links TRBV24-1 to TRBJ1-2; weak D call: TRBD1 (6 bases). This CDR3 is CATSDYQGNGYTF. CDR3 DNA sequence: TGTGCCACCAGTGATTACCAGGGGAATGGCTACACCTTC.